This TCR beta chain is from a study of shared clonotypes between healthy human individuals. For the study at large: Each donor contributed plates that comprised three CD4 naive, three CD4 memory, two CD8 naive and one CD8 memory.

The V end was cut by 0 bases, the J end by 9 bases, with 9 bases between. Germline V lookup: CDR1 MGHRA, CDR2 YSYEKL. The CDR3 has 13 amino acids. The split of CD4+ cells yielded CD45RA+ naive and CD45RA-negative memory subsets. As regards this clone: Its antigen is still unknown. Other nucleotide sequences from this sample produce the same CDR3.

Overall study findings and caveats: Among non-shared clonotypes, generation probabilities were lower than among those shared by all four donors. Naive subsets typically showed greater estimated richness than memory subsets.

The method was immunoSEQ multiplex PCR; TCRdb's version includes in-frame clones alone and lacks a portion of them. The table includes about 2.4 million clones, 80% to 95% detected once. The genes are TRBV4-1 and TRBJ1-5; no clear D gene. The receptor was isolated from a man aged 18 to 30 in good health. Some clones in this sample may be carry-over from other donors' samples. Material: naive CD4+ T cells from PBMCs. Subset specified: CD45RA+ positively selected. The CDR3 loop reads CASSQDRLTPQHF. The CDR3 bases are TGCGCCAGCAGCCAAGACAGGTTGACGCCCCAGCATTTT.